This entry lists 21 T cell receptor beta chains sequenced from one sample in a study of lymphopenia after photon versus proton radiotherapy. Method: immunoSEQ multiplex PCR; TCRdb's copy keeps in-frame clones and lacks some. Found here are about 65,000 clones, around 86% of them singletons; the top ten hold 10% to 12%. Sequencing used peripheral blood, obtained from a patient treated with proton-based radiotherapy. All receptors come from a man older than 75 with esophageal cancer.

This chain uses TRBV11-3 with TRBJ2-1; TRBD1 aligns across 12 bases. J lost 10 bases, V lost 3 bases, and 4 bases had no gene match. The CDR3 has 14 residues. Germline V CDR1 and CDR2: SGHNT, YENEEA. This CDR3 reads CASSLGQGAGEQFF. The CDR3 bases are TGTGCCAGCAGCTTGGGACAGGGGGCAGGAGAGCAGTTCTTC.

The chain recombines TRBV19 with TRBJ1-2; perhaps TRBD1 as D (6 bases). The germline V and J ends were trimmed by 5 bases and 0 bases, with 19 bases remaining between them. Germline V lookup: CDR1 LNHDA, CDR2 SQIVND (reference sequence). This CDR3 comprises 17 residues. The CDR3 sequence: CASSLRGTGTSNYGYTF. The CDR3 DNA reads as TGTGCCAGTAGTCTAAGAGGTACCGGGACATCTAACTATGGCTACACCTTC. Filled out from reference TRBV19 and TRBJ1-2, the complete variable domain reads DGGITQSPKYLFRKEGQNVTLSCEQNLNHDAMYWYRQDPGQGLRLIYYSQIVNDFQKGDIAEGYSVSREKKESFPLTVTSAQKNPTAFYLCASSLRGTGTSNYGYTFGSGTRLTVV.

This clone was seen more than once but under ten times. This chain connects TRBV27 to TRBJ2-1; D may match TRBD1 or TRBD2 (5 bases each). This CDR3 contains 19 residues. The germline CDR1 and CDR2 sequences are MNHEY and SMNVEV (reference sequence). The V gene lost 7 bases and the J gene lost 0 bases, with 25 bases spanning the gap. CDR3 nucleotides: TGTGCCAGCACCCAGCGTTTCTGGGGGAGCACGAGCTCCTACAATGAGCAGTTCTTC. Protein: CASTQRFWGSTSSYNEQFF.

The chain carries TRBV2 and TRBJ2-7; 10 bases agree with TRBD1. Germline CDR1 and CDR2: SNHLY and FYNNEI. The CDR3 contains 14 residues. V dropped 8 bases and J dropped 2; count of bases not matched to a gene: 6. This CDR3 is CASAWDRGAYEQYF. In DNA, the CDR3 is TGTGCCAGCGCCTGGGACAGGGGCGCCTACGAGCAGTACTTC. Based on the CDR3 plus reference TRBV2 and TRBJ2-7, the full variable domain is EPEVTQTPSHQVTQMGQEVILRCVPISNHLYFYWYRQILGQKVEFLVSFYNNEISEKSEIFDDQFSVERPDGSNFTLKIRSTKLEDSAMYFCASAWDRGAYEQYFGPGTRLTVT.

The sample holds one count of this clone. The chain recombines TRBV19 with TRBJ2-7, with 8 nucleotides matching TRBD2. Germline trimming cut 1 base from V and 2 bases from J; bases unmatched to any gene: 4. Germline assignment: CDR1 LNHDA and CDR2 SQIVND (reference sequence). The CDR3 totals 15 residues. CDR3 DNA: TGTGCCAGTAGTATAGGTAGCGGGATCCCCTACGAGCAGTACTTC. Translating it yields CASSIGSGIPYEQYF.

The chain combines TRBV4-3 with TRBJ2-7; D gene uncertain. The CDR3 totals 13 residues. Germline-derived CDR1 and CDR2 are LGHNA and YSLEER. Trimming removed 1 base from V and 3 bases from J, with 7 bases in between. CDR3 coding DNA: TGCGCCAGCAGCCAAGGACTGAGCTACGAGCAGTACTTC. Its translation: CASSQGLSYEQYF.

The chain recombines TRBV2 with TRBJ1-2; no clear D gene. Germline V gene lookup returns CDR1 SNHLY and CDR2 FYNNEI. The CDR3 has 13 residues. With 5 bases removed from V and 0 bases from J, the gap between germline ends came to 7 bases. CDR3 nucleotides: TGTGCCAGCAGTAGAATTTCTAACTATGGCTACACCTTC. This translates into CASSRISNYGYTF.

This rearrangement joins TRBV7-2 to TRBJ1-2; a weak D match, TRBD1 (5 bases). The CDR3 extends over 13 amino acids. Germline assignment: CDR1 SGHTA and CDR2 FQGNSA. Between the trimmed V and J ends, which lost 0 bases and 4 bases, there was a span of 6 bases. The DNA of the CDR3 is TGTGCCAGCAGCTTAGCAGGGGCCTATGGCTACACCTTC. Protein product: CASSLAGAYGYTF.

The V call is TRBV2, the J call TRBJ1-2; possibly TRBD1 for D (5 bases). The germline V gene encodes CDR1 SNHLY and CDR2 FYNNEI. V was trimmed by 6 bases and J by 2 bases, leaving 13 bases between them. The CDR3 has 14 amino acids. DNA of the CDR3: TGTGCCAGCAGAATCGGCAGGGCCAACTATGGCTACACCTTC. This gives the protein CASRIGRANYGYTF.

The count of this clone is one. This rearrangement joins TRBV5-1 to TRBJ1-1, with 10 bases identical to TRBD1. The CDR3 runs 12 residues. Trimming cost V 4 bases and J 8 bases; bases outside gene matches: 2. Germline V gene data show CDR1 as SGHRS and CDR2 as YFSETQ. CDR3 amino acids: CASSPGQGEAFF. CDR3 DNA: TGCGCCAGCAGCCCGGGACAGGGGGAAGCTTTCTTT.

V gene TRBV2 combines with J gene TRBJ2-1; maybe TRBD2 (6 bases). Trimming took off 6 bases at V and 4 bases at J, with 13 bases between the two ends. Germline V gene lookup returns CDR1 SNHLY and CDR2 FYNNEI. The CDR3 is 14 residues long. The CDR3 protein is CASRDGTLYNEQFF. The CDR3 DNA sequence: TGTGCCAGCAGAGACGGGACTCTTTACAATGAGCAGTTCTTC.

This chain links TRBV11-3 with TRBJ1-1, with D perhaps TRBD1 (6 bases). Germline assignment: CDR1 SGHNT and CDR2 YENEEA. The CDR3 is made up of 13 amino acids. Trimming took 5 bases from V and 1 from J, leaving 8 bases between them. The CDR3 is CASSQGRNTEAFF. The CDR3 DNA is TGTGCCAGCAGCCAGGGGAGGAACACTGAAGCTTTCTTT.

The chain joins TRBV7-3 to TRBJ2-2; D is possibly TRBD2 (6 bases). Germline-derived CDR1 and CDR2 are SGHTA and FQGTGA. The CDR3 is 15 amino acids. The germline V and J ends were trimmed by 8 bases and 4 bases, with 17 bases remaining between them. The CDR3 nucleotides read TGTGCCAGCGGATCCGCGGAGGGAAGCACCGGGGAGCTGTTTTTT. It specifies CASGSAEGSTGELFF.

This chain's CDR3 is CASSLAARAYTDTQYF. The CDR3, as DNA: TGTGCCAGCAGCTTGGCCGCCAGGGCCTACACAGATACGCAGTATTTT. The genes are TRBV5-6 and TRBJ2-3, with a weak D call TRBD1 (5 bases). V was shortened by 0 bases and J by 2 bases, with 13 bases between the two germline ends. The CDR3 contains 16 residues. The germline CDR1 and CDR2 sequences are SGHDT and YYEEEE.

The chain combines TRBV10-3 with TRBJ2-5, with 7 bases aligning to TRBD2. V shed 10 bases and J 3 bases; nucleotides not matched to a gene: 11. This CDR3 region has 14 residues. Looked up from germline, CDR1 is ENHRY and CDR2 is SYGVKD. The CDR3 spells CATAGDRKKETQYF. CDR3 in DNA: TGTGCCACCGCGGGGGACCGAAAAAAAGAGACCCAGTACTTC.

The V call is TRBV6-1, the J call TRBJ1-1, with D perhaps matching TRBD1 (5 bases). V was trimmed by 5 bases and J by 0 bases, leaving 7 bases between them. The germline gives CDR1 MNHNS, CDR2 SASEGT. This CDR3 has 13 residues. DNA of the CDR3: TGTGCCAGCAGTAAACAGGTGAACACTGAAGCTTTCTTT. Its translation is CASSKQVNTEAFF.

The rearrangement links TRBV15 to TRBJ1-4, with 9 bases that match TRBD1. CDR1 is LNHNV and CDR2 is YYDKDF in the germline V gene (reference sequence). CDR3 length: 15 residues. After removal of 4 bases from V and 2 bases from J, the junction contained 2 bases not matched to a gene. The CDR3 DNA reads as TGTGCCACCAGCACACAGGGGGCGACTAATGAAAAACTGTTTTTT. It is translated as CATSTQGATNEKLFF.

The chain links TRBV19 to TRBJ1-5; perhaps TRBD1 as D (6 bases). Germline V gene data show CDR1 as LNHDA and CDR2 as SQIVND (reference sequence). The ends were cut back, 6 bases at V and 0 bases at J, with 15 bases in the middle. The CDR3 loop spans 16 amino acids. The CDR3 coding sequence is TGTGCCAGTAGCTCGGGGGCAGTCTATAGCAATCAGCCCCAGCATTTT. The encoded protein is CASSSGAVYSNQPQHF.

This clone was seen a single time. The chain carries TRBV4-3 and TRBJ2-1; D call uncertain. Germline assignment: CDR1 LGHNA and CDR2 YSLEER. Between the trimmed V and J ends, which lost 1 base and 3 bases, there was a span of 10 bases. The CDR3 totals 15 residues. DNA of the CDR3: TGCGCCAGCAGCCAAGTCCCCTCGGACTACAATGAGCAGTTCTTC. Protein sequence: CASSQVPSDYNEQFF.

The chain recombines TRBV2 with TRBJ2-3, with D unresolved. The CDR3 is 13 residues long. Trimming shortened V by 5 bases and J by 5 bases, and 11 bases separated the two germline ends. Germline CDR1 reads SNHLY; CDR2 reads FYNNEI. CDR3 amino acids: CASSYSNGDTQYF. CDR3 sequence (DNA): TGTGCCAGCAGTTACAGCAACGGAGATACGCAGTATTTT.

This CDR3 reads CASSYGGYTF. CDR3 nucleotide sequence: TGTGCCAGCAGTTACGGTGGCTACACCTTC. The V and J genes are TRBV6-1 and TRBJ1-2, with unresolved D. Germline CDR1 MNHNS, CDR2 SASEGT. V lost 5 bases and J lost 7, with 5 bases in between. This CDR3 comprises 10 residues.